Sequencing of this T cell receptor (beta chain) was carried out in a study of blood T cell repertoires in COVID-19. On the study more broadly: T cells, B-cell-depleted T cells, or PBMCs supplied cDNA or gDNA.

Germline V CDR1 and CDR2: KGHSH, LQKENI. V dropped 1 base and J dropped 5; count of bases not matched to a gene: 4. CDR3 length: 15 amino acids. Adults between roughly 18 and 100 years of age took part from more than 20 US areas. Membership in each cohort depended on participant-reported clinical history. Original methodology: Nucleated cell number was recorded as an estimate derived from reference gene primer amplification. The repertoire was sequenced with immunoSEQ multiplex PCR; TCRdb's copy has only in-frame clones and lacks some. V and J calls and clone size are copied from that table; D and trimming were computed from the DNA. In the table there are 150,000 to 200,000 clones, over 75% of which are singletons.

The origin of this receptor is a woman between 18 and 29 years old who had recovered from COVID-19. V and J are TRBV18 and TRBJ1-1; TRBD1 matches at 10 bases. The sample comprised PBMCs or T cells enriched from blood (not recorded which). The CDR3 nucleotides are TGTGCCAGCTCACCACGACAGGGGGCGGGAACTGAAGCTTTCTTT. As protein: CASSPRQGAGTEAFF. The full variable domain, completed using reference TRBV18 and TRBJ1-1, is NAGVMQNPRHLVRRRGQEARLRCSPMKGHSHVYWYRQLPEEGLKFMVYLQKENIIDESGMPKERFSAEFPKEGPSILRIQQVVRGDSAAYFCASSPRQGAGTEAFFGQGTRLTVV.